These T cell receptor beta chains were read from a single sample in a study of blood T cell repertoires in COVID-19. Generated by immunoSEQ multiplex PCR, the TCRdb table keeps only in-frame clones and is missing some. Of around 230,000 clones listed, over 80% were seen once; the top ten hold around 30%. The sequenced sample was peripheral blood. These TCRs come from a man in his forties or fifties with acute or convalescent COVID-19. Each CDR3 is given with its conserved first and last residue. A D gene is named only where the DNA matches it firmly. Some rows mark clone size as missing; the rest say once, few, many or name a class of expanded clone.

>TRBJ1-2|-|TRBV3-1/TRBV3-2|-
TGTGCCAGCAGCCAAGGTACTCGGTCCTATGGCTACACCTTC
CASSQGTRSYGYTF
>TRBJ2-1|TRBD2|TRBV18|-
TGTGCCAGCCTCCGGCCGGGAGGGAGCAATGAGCAGTTCTTC
CASLRPGGSNEQFF
>TRBJ1-1|TRBD1|TRBV6-5|-
TGTGCCAGCAGACCCCCGGACAGGATTGGCACTGAAGCTTTCTTT
CASRPPDRIGTEAFF
>TRBJ2-3|TRBD2|TRBV4-1|-
TGCGCCAGCAGCCCGCTTGGTGGGAGGGCGGCCGATACGCAGTATTTT
CASSPLGGRAADTQYF
>TRBJ1-5|-|TRBV18|-
TGTGCCAGCTCCCCCCGGAACAGGGACAATCAGCCCCAGCATTTT
CASSPRNRDNQPQHF
>TRBJ1-2|-|TRBV7-8|-
TGTGCCAGCAGCCCGGCCGGGAGGGGCAGGGCGGACTATGGCTACACCTTC
CASSPAGRGRADYGYTF
>TRBJ2-5|TRBD2|TRBV15|-
TGTGCCACCAGCAGACTAGCGGGCGCTGCTCAAGAGACCCAGTACTTC
CATSRLAGAAQETQYF
>TRBJ1-3|-|TRBV6-1|-
TGTGCCAGCAGTGAAAGAACAGCTGGAAACACCATATATTTT
CASSERTAGNTIYF
>TRBJ2-7|TRBD2|TRBV18|-
TGTGCCAGCTCACCCCTAGCGGGAGTAAACGAGCAGTACTTC
CASSPLAGVNEQYF
>TRBJ2-1|-|TRBV6-5|-
TGTGCCAGCAGTTTATCGGGGTACAATGAGCAGTTCTTC
CASSLSGYNEQFF
>TRBJ1-2|-|TRBV24-1|-
TGTGCCACCAGTGATGCGGAGGGAAGTGGGGGCTACACCTTC
CATSDAEGSGGYTF
>TRBJ2-7|TRBD2|TRBV7-9|-
TGTGCCAGCAGCCCGACTAGCGGGGAACCCTACGAGCAGTACTTC
CASSPTSGEPYEQYF
>TRBJ2-1|-|TRBV7-2|-
TGTGCCAGCAGCTTACCCCTGGGGGCAACTTCCTACAATGAGCAGTTCTTC
CASSLPLGATSYNEQFF
>TRBJ2-3|TRBD1|TRBV19|-
TGTGCCAGTGGACAGGGAGCAGATACGCAGTATTTT
CASGQGADTQYF
>TRBJ2-3|TRBD1|TRBV5-5|-
TGTGCCAGCAGCTTCGACAGGGTGGGCGATACGCAGTATTTT
CASSFDRVGDTQYF
>TRBJ2-1|-|TRBV10-3|-
TGTGCCATCAGTGACACCCGTGAGGGTTACGAGCAGTTCTTC
CAISDTREGYEQFF
>TRBJ1-5|-|TRBV12-5|-
TGTGCTAGTGGTTTATCAGCAGGACAGCCCCAGCATTTT
CASGLSAGQPQHF
>TRBJ2-3|-|TRBV6-4|few
TGTGCCAGCAGTGACTCCGGCAGGACATCTAGCACAGATACGCAGTATTTT
CASSDSGRTSSTDTQYF
>TRBJ1-2|-|TRBV19|-
TGTGCCAGTAGTATAGATCCCCGCCGGAGTTACTATGGCTACACCTTC
CASSIDPRRSYYGYTF
>TRBJ2-7|-|TRBV6-1|-
TGTGCCAGCAGTGAAGCGGGGCAGGGATCCTACGAGCAGTACTTC
CASSEAGQGSYEQYF
>TRBJ2-7|TRBD2|TRBV27|-
TGTGCCAGCAGTTTCCACCGGGGGGTGGACCTGTACGAGCAGTACTTC
CASSFHRGVDLYEQYF
>TRBJ2-5|-|TRBV18|-
TGTGCCAGCTCACGGGACTCAACGGGGCAAGAGACCCAGTACTTC
CASSRDSTGQETQYF
>TRBJ2-2|TRBD2|TRBV4-1|-
TGCGCCAGCAGCCCCCTGGTAGCGGGAGGGCCGCGGACCGGGGAGCTGTTTTTT
CASSPLVAGGPRTGELFF
>TRBJ1-1|-|TRBV6-5|-
TGTGCCAGCAGCCTCCACAGGGACACTGAAGCTTTCTTT
CASSLHRDTEAFF
>TRBJ2-3|-|TRBV6-1|-
TGTGCCAGCAGTGAAAGCAGGGGTAGCACAGATACGCAGTATTTT
CASSESRGSTDTQYF
>TRBJ2-5|-|TRBV4-1|-
TGCGCCAGCAGCCAAGATACCCCTAGCAGGAAAGAGACCCAGTACTTC
CASSQDTPSRKETQYF
>TRBJ1-3|-|TRBV25-1|-
TGTGCCAGCAGTGAACACAGGTCCTCCTCTGGAAACACCATATATTTT
CASSEHRSSSGNTIYF
>TRBJ2-1|-|TRBV10-1|-
TGCGCCAGCAGTGGTCGGGACGGGGGTGAGCAGTTCTTC
CASSGRDGGEQFF
>TRBJ1-2|-|TRBV30|few
TGTGCCTCGGAAGGGAGGAGGAGGTATGGCTACACCTTC
CASEGRRRYGYTF
>TRBJ2-3|-|TRBV5-1|-
TGCGCCAGCAGCATCGGGGGACGCACAGATACGCAGTATTTT
CASSIGGRTDTQYF
>TRBJ1-2|-|TRBV28|-
TGTGCCAGCAGTTCGCTCTCCCAGGGCTCTGAGGACTATGGCTACACCTTC
CASSSLSQGSEDYGYTF
>TRBJ1-6|-|TRBV4-2|-
TGTGCCAGCAGCTTGCCGGGAAATAATTCACCCCTCCACTTT
CASSLPGNNSPLHF
>TRBJ1-6|TRBD1|TRBV30|-
TGTGCCTGGAGGGGACAGAATAATTCACCCCTCCACTTT
CAWRGQNNSPLHF
>TRBJ1-2|-|TRBV12-5|once
TGTGCTAGTGGTTTGGCACCGCCCTACGACTTCGACGGCTTAATTAACTATGGCTACACCTTC
CASGLAPPYDFDGLINYGYTF
>TRBJ1-2|TRBD1|TRBV2|-
TGTGCCAGCAGTGAGGAGTCCGGGACAGAGCATTTGTACTATGGCTACACCTTC
CASSEESGTEHLYYGYTF
>TRBJ2-7|-|TRBV6-6|-
TGTGCCAGCAGTTACTCGAGGGGAGGTAACGAGCAGTACTTC
CASSYSRGGNEQYF
>TRBJ1-1|-|TRBV2|-
TGTGCCAGCTCCCCCACGAACGGGGTAGCTTTCTTT
CASSPTNGVAFF
>TRBJ2-3|TRBD2|TRBV18|-
TGTGCCAGCTCACCACGGGAGGGTACAGATACGCAGTATTTT
CASSPREGTDTQYF
>TRBJ1-3|-|TRBV3-1/TRBV3-2|few
TGTGCCAGCAGCCAAGGAGGGACTGGAAACACCATATATTTT
CASSQGGTGNTIYF
>TRBJ2-3|-|TRBV30|-
TGTGCCTGGAGTTCCGAGAGCACAGATACGCAGTATTTT
CAWSSESTDTQYF